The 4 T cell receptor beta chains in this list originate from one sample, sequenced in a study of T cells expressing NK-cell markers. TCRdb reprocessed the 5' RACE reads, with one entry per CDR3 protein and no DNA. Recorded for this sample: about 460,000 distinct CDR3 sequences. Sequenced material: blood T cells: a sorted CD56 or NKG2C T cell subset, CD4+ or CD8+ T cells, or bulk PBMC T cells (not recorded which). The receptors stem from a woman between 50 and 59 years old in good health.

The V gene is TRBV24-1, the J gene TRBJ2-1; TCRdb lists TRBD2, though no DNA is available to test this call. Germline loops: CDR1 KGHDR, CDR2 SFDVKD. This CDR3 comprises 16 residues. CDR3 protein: CATSDPSGSSVNEQFF.

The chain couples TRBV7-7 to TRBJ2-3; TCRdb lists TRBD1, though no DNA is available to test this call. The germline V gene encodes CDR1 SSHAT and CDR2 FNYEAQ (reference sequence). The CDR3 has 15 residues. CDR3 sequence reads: CASSPGDTSTDTQYF.

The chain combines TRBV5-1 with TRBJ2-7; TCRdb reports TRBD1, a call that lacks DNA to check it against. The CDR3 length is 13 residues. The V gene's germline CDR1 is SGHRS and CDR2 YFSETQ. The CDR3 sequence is CASSWDNSYEQYF. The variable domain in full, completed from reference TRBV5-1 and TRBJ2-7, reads KAGVTQTPRYLIKTRGQQVTLSCSPISGHRSVSWYQQTPGQGLQFLFEYFSETQRNKGNFPGRFSGRQFSNSRSEMNVSTLELGDSALYLCASSWDNSYEQYFGPGTRLTVT.

The CDR3 is CASSMEGGGYNEQFF. V gene TRBV19 combines with J gene TRBJ2-1; TCRdb picks TRBD1, but there is no DNA to check that call. The CDR3 is made up of 15 amino acids. Germline V lookup: CDR1 LNHDA, CDR2 SQIVND (reference sequence).